This T cell receptor (beta chain) was captured by sequencing in a study of cytomegalovirus exposure and HLA in healthy donors. Donors were nominally healthy when sampled, though unrecorded immune exposures were likely. Germline CDR1 is SGHAT and CDR2 is FQNNGV. The CDR3 has 15 residues. The germline V and J ends were trimmed by 5 bases and 0 bases, with 11 bases remaining between them. A multiplex PCR was run with 60 Vbeta primers and 13 Jbeta primers. Produced via immunoSEQ multiplex PCR; TCRdb's table is partial and in-frame only. The data contain under 200,000 clones, approximately 82% of them singletons.

This sequence originates from a woman in her late teens or twenties in good health and CMV-seronegative. The J gene is TRBJ2-1, the V gene TRBV11-2; D may be TRBD2 (6 bases). The material sequenced was PBMCs. The CDR3: CASSRIGGSYNEQFF. The CDR3 DNA reads as TGTGCCAGCAGCCGGATCGGGGGCTCCTACAATGAGCAGTTCTTC.